These 21 T cell receptor beta chains originate from one sample sequenced in a study of T cell changes during pregnancy in multiple sclerosis. Profiled with immunoSEQ multiplex PCR; TCRdb holds only in-frame clones, not every one. In the table there are around 75,000 clones, roughly nine tenths of which are singletons. The source material was peripheral blood, sampled in the first trimester of pregnancy. These receptors all stem from a female donor in good health, enrolled as a control in a pregnancy study.

The chain combines TRBV18 with TRBJ1-1, with 11 bases lining up with TRBD1. Germline V CDR1 and CDR2: KGHSH, LQKENI. Trimming at V came to 2 bases and at J to 6 bases, leaving 5 bases not matched to a gene. CDR3 length: 15 amino acids. CDR3 sequence reads: CASSPNPGQGAEAFF. CDR3 bases: TGTGCCAGCTCACCAAACCCGGGACAGGGGGCTGAAGCTTTCTTT.

CDR3 DNA sequence: TGTGCCAGCAGTTTCTCGACCCCGGGGGGCTACACCTTC. Amino acid sequence: CASSFSTPGGYTF. The chain links TRBV6-5 to TRBJ1-2, with unresolved D. CDR1 MNHEY and CDR2 SVGAGI come from the germline V gene. The CDR3 sequence is 13 residues long. The V end was cut by 4 bases, the J end by 8 bases, with 14 bases between.

This chain joins TRBV27 and TRBJ2-7, with 13 bases matching TRBD2. The CDR3 has 16 residues. V lost 7 bases and J lost 0; bases outside the gene matches: 6. Germline assignment: CDR1 MNHEY and CDR2 SMNVEV (reference sequence). The CDR3 DNA reads as TGTGCCAGCACTAGACGGACTAGCGGGAGCTCCTACGAGCAGTACTTC. Protein product: CASTRRTSGSSYEQYF.

The rearrangement uses TRBV12-5 and TRBJ2-4; TRBD1 matches at 9 bases. Germline trimming cut 5 bases from V and 0 bases from J; bases unmatched to any gene: 11. Germline CDR1 LGHNT, CDR2 FRNRAP. The CDR3 spans 18 residues. The chain's CDR3 is CASGLGTGMSGAKNIQYF. The CDR3 DNA follows: TGTGCTAGTGGTCTTGGGACAGGGATGAGTGGAGCCAAAAACATTCAGTACTTC.

CDR3 in amino acids: CASSPHPPGQGSGYTF. The DNA of the CDR3 is TGTGCCAGCAGCCCACATCCTCCGGGACAGGGATCTGGCTACACCTTC. This chain uses TRBV7-2 with TRBJ1-2; 9 bases fit TRBD1. The CDR3 sequence is 16 residues long. The V and J ends lost 5 bases and 7 bases, in that order; junction bases with no gene match: 14. The germline V gene encodes CDR1 SGHTA and CDR2 FQGNSA.

This clone was detected once. The V call is TRBV7-9, the J call TRBJ2-3, with D tentatively TRBD1 (5 bases). Germline CDR1 reads SEHNR; CDR2 reads FQNEAQ (reference sequence). With 10 bases removed from V and 2 bases from J, the gap between germline ends came to 13 bases. This CDR3 spans 13 amino acids. The CDR3, as DNA: TGTGCCACGAAGGTGGGGCCCACAGATACGCAGTATTTT. This encodes CATKVGPTDTQYF.

V gene TRBV15 combines with J gene TRBJ2-1, with 7 bases matching TRBD2. V lost 5 bases to trimming and J lost 2 bases; unmatched junction nucleotides: 6. This CDR3 is 15 amino acids long. Germline CDR1 reads LNHNV; CDR2 reads YYDKDF (reference sequence). CDR3: CATSSSSGAYNEQFF. In DNA form, the CDR3 reads TGTGCCACCAGCTCCTCTAGCGGTGCCTACAATGAGCAGTTCTTC.

The chain recombines TRBV9 with TRBJ2-6, with 7 bases lining up with TRBD1. CDR3 size: 19 residues. Germline CDR1 is SGDLS and CDR2 is YYNGEE. Unmatched junction bases numbered 12, after V lost 3 bases and J lost 0 bases. The chain's CDR3 is CASSASRTGDGSGANVLTF. Written as DNA, the CDR3 is TGTGCCAGCAGCGCGAGCCGGACAGGAGATGGCTCTGGGGCCAACGTCCTGACTTTC.

The chain recombines TRBV27 with TRBJ2-5; D is perhaps TRBD2 (5 bases). The CDR3 is made up of 14 amino acids. Trimming took off 1 base at V and 3 bases at J, with 9 bases between the two ends. Germline V gene sequence: CDR1 MNHEY, CDR2 SMNVEV (reference sequence). CDR3 protein: CASSLLGREETQYF. CDR3 DNA: TGTGCCAGCAGTTTATTAGGGCGGGAAGAGACCCAGTACTTC.

The J gene is TRBJ2-1, the V gene TRBV7-2; D ambiguous. In germline, CDR1 is SGHTA, CDR2 FQGNSA. The CDR3 has 14 residues. The V end was cut by 5 bases, the J end by 5 bases, with 13 bases between. As DNA, the CDR3 is TGTGCCAGCAGCCCGATGCACTCGAACAATGAGCAGTTCTTC. Protein sequence: CASSPMHSNNEQFF.

The chain combines TRBV6-1 with TRBJ1-1; D gene uncertain. V lost 2 bases and J 6 bases, leaving 13 bases between the germline ends. This CDR3 comprises 14 residues. Per germline, CDR1 MNHNS and CDR2 SASEGT. The CDR3 coding sequence is TGTGCCAGCAGTGAATTTGGCAATGAGGCTGAAGCTTTCTTT. It yields the protein CASSEFGNEAEAFF.

The V and J genes are TRBV7-2 and TRBJ2-2; 12 nucleotides agree with TRBD2. Trimming took 5 bases from V and 7 from J; bases not matched to a gene: 11. Per the germline V gene, CDR1 is SGHTA and CDR2 is FQGNSA. The CDR3 runs to 17 residues. CDR3 sequence reads: CASSARRLAGEDGELFF. In DNA form, the CDR3 reads TGTGCCAGCAGCGCACGACGACTAGCGGGGGAGGACGGGGAGCTGTTTTTT.

In this sample, this clone turned up a few times. This chain joins TRBV5-1 and TRBJ2-7; 8 bases are a match to TRBD1. The trim removed 4 bases at V and 6 bases at J, leaving 9 bases unmatched. This CDR3 comprises 14 residues. CDR1 is SGHRS, CDR2 YFSETQ, per germline. In nucleotides, the CDR3 is TGCGCCAGCAGCACGGACAGGGCTGGGAGCGAGCAGTACTTC. It translates to CASSTDRAGSEQYF.

The chain combines TRBV5-6 with TRBJ2-2, with TRBD2 matching 7 bases. Trimming removed 5 bases from V and 5 bases from J; junction bases left unmatched: 6. The length of the CDR3 is 14 residues. Germline V lookup: CDR1 SGHDT, CDR2 YYEEEE. This CDR3 reads CASSTGGGTGELFF. The DNA for the CDR3 is TGTGCCAGCAGTACCGGGGGAGGGACCGGGGAGCTGTTTTTT.

The V call is TRBV6-4, the J call TRBJ2-1; TRBD2 might be the D (5 bases). The CDR3 totals 14 residues. CDR1 is MRHNA and CDR2 is SNTAGT in the germline V gene. V gave up 5 bases and J gave up 5 bases, with 13 bases separating them. CDR3 amino acids: CASSWASRDNEQFF. CDR3 coding DNA: TGTGCCAGCAGTTGGGCTAGCCGAGACAATGAGCAGTTCTTC.

Remarks on this clone: At one boundary the junction diverges from the germline segment, which might be a read error. J is TRBJ1-3 and V is TRBV7-7, with TRBD1 as a possible D gene (5 bases). Germline V gene data show CDR1 as SSHAT and CDR2 as FNYEAQ (reference sequence). The CDR3 extends over 15 amino acids. This CDR3 reads CASSLGQGSGNTIYF. DNA of the CDR3: TGTGCTAGCAGCCTCGGCCAGGGCTCTGGAAACACCATATATTTT.

The CDR3 DNA reads TGTGCCTGGAGTGTAATGGGGAGACAGGCCAAGACCTACGAGCAGTACTTC. Translation gives CAWSVMGRQAKTYEQYF. This sequence joins TRBV30 and TRBJ2-7; D possibly corresponds to TRBD1 (6 bases). Germline values: CDR1 GTSNPN, CDR2 SVGIG (reference sequence). V was cut by 0 bases and J by 2 bases, with 20 bases left in between. This CDR3 contains 17 residues.

V usage is TRBV11-2 and J usage is TRBJ2-1, with 11 bases that match TRBD2. This CDR3 has 17 residues. Per germline, CDR1 SGHAT and CDR2 FQNNGV. V was pared by 6 bases and J by 2 bases, with 9 bases of the junction left unmatched. The CDR3: CASSDELAGGAYNEQFF. CDR3 sequence (DNA): TGTGCCAGCAGTGATGAGTTAGCGGGAGGGGCCTACAATGAGCAGTTCTTC.

This chain connects TRBV7-9 to TRBJ2-3; D is possibly TRBD2 (6 bases). The CDR3 loop spans 13 amino acids. V was pared by 2 bases and J by 5 bases, with 8 bases between. Per the germline V gene, CDR1 is SEHNR and CDR2 is FQNEAQ (reference sequence). CDR3 region: CASSLNGGDTQYF. The CDR3 bases are TGTGCCAGCAGCTTAAACGGGGGAGATACGCAGTATTTT.

As for this clone: In this CDR3 the conserved last residue, phenylalanine or tryptophan, is missing, so a read error is likely. It is unclear where the CDR3 begins or ends on the DNA, so no DNA is shown, and the CDR3 is as TCRdb lists it. V is TRBV6-1 and J is TRBJ2-7; TRBD1 is the table's D call and was not checked against the DNA. The germline V gene encodes CDR1 MNHNS and CDR2 SASEGT. The CDR3 has 11 amino acids, counting both end residues. Here the CDR3 reads CASSGRGRGFL.

The chain recombines TRBV15 with TRBJ2-1; the D gene is possibly TRBD2 (5 bases). The V end lost 1 base, the J end lost 4 bases, and 14 bases lay between the germline ends. This CDR3 has 16 amino acids. Germline assignment: CDR1 LNHNV and CDR2 YYDKDF (reference sequence). The CDR3 DNA sequence: TGTGCCACCAGCAGAGGAAATTTGCCGGGGTACAATGAGCAGTTCTTC. Translated, it gives CATSRGNLPGYNEQFF.